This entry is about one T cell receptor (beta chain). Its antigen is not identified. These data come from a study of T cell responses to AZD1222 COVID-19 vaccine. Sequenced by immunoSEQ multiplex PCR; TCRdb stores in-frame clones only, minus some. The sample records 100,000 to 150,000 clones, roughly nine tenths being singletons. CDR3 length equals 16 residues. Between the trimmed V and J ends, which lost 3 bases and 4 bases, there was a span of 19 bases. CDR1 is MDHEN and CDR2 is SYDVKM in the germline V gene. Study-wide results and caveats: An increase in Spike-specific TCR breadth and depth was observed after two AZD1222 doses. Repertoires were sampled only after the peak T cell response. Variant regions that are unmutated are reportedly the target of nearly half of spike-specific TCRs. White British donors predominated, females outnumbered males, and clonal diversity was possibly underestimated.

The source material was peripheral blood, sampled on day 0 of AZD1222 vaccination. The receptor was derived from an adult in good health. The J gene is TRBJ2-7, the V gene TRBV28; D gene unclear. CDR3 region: CASSFRRRAGLYEQYF. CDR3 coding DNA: TGTGCCAGCAGTTTCCGTCGACGGGCAGGATTGTACGAGCAGTACTTC.